This T cell receptor (beta chain) was obtained from a study of shared clonotypes between healthy human individuals. In the study overall: Two female and a few male donors aged 18 to 49 were enrolled.

The CDR3 covers 15 residues. Germline CDR1 MNHNS, CDR2 SASEGT. Trimming left V 3 bases short and J 2 bases short, with 11 bases between. In the original workflow: Junction-only sequences without quality scores came from ImmunoSEQ, so filtering differed. The data were produced by immunoSEQ multiplex PCR, yet TCRdb's version contains in-frame clones alone and is incomplete. The V and J calls and clone size come from that table; D and trimming were worked out from the DNA. The data show 2.3 million or so clones, over 85% seen once. General study findings and limits: Around 5% of naive CD4 clonotypes were common to a handful of donors.

As concerns this clone: Its antigen is undetermined.

Donors had no recently reported acute infections or vaccinations and were HIV-negative. The chain links TRBV6-1 to TRBJ2-1; D unclear. The material sequenced was naive CD4+ T cells from PBMCs. Documented subset: CD45RA+ positively selected. The sequence derives from a man younger than 35 in good health. Some clones in this sample may be carry-over from other donors' samples. The CDR3 DNA follows: TGTGCCAGCAGTGAGTTTTTGCTTACCTACAATGAGCAGTTCTTC. It is translated as CASSEFLLTYNEQFF.